The 24 T cell receptor beta chains below all came from one sample that was sequenced in a study of blood T cell repertoires in COVID-19. The method was immunoSEQ multiplex PCR; TCRdb's version includes in-frame clones alone and lacks a portion of them. The sample carries under 200,000 clones, around 89% recorded once. Sequencing input: peripheral blood. The receptors derive from a man aged 35 to 55 with active or convalescent COVID-19.

The V gene is TRBV5-5, the J gene TRBJ1-1, with TRBD1 identical over 7 bases. The germline V gene encodes CDR1 SGHKS and CDR2 YYEKEE (reference sequence). The junction had 9 bases not matched to a gene; V was cut back by 0 bases and J by 7 bases. This CDR3 region has 15 residues. The CDR3 loop is CASSLGGQSFDEAFF. The CDR3 DNA follows: TGTGCCAGCAGCTTGGGGGGACAGTCGTTTGATGAAGCTTTCTTT.

The V and J genes are TRBV3-1 (or the pseudogene TRBV3-2) and TRBJ1-1; 7 positions agree with TRBD1. With V trimmed by 6 bases and J by 0 bases, 10 bases remained unmatched. The germline V gene encodes CDR1 LGHDT and CDR2 YNNKEL (reference sequence). The length of the CDR3 is 16 residues. The CDR3 DNA reads TGTGCCAGCAGTCGTCCGGGACAGCTCATGAACACTGAAGCTTTCTTT. Amino acid sequence: CASSRPGQLMNTEAFF.

This rearrangement joins TRBV19 to TRBJ1-5, with 8 bases aligning to TRBD1. This CDR3 has 16 residues. The germline CDR1 and CDR2 sequences are LNHDA and SQIVND (reference sequence). J was trimmed by 2 bases and V by 5 bases; bases with no gene match: 8. DNA of the CDR3: TGTGCCAGTAGTGCACAGGGGGACGTCGGCAATCAGCCCCAGCATTTT. Translating gives CASSAQGDVGNQPQHF.

The J gene is TRBJ2-5, the V gene TRBV7-2; D is possibly TRBD1 (6 bases). This CDR3 comprises 14 residues. Trimming left V 7 bases short and J 0 bases short, with 12 bases between. The germline CDR1 and CDR2 sequences are SGHTA and FQGNSA. CDR3 DNA sequence: TGTGCCAGCATCCACGACAGGAACCAAGAGACCCAGTACTTC. This codes for CASIHDRNQETQYF.

The chain uses TRBV6-5 and TRBJ2-5; perhaps TRBD2 as D (7 bases). Germline loops: CDR1 MNHEY, CDR2 SVGAGI. The CDR3 contains 14 residues. Trimming pared 6 bases from V and 1 base from J, leaving 12 bases between. In nucleotides, the CDR3 is TGTGCCAGCAGCTGGGGGGGGCTCCAAGAGACCCAGTACTTC. Its protein product is CASSWGGLQETQYF.

The V and J genes are TRBV18 and TRBJ2-7, with 7 positions matching TRBD1. CDR3 length: 14 amino acids. J was trimmed by 7 bases and V by 2 bases; bases with no gene match: 8. In germline, CDR1 is KGHSH, CDR2 LQKENI. The CDR3, as DNA: TGTGCCAGCTCACCAACGACAGGGTCGGGTGAGCAGTACTTC. This sequence encodes CASSPTTGSGEQYF.

The V gene is TRBV3-1 (or the pseudogene TRBV3-2), the J gene TRBJ2-7, with D unresolved. CDR3 length equals 12 residues. CDR1 is LGHDT and CDR2 is YNNKEL in the germline V gene (reference sequence). V gave up 4 bases and J gave up 4 bases, with 8 bases separating them. The CDR3 loop reads CASSPDGYEQYF. The CDR3 DNA is TGTGCCAGCAGCCCAGACGGTTACGAGCAGTACTTC.

The rearrangement uses TRBV12-5 and TRBJ1-1, with 11 nucleotides matching TRBD1. The trim removed 5 bases at V and 2 bases at J, leaving 7 bases unmatched. CDR1 is LGHNT and CDR2 is FRNRAP in the germline V gene. This CDR3 region has 16 residues. The CDR3 here is CASGAPDRGLNTEAFF. As DNA, the CDR3 is TGTGCTAGTGGTGCCCCGGACAGGGGGCTTAACACTGAAGCTTTCTTT. Complete variable domain (other parts from reference TRBV12-5 and TRBJ1-1): DARVTQTPRHKVTEMGQEVTMRCQPILGHNTVFWYRQTMMQGLELLAYFRNRAPLDDSGMPKDRFSAEMPDATLATLKIQPSEPRDSAVYFCASGAPDRGLNTEAFFGQGTRLTVV.

V usage is TRBV6-1 and J usage is TRBJ2-2; the D is unclear. The CDR3 covers 16 residues. Trimming stripped 0 bases from V and 0 bases from J, with 8 bases between. Per the germline V gene, CDR1 is MNHNS and CDR2 is SASEGT. The chain's CDR3 is CASSEAHSTNTGELFF. CDR3 nucleotides: TGTGCCAGCAGTGAAGCGCACAGTACGAACACCGGGGAGCTGTTTTTT.

The chain is built from TRBV18 and TRBJ2-1, with D perhaps matching TRBD1 (6 bases). Trimming stripped 2 bases from V and 10 bases from J, with 9 bases between. The CDR3 totals 12 residues. Germline-derived CDR1 and CDR2 are KGHSH and LQKENI. Here the CDR3 DNA reads TGTGCCAGCTCACCATCGGACAGCGAGCAGTTCTTC. This translates into CASSPSDSEQFF.

The chain couples TRBV23-1 to TRBJ1-5; 12 positions match TRBD1. TRBV23-1 is flagged as an ORF with uncertain function. V was clipped by 5 bases and J by 3 bases; unmatched bases: 8. The CDR3 covers 17 residues. The CDR3 coding sequence is TGCGCCAGCAGTGGGACAGGGGGCGATCGGGACAATCAGCCCCAGCATTTT. It codes for CASSGTGGDRDNQPQHF.

Details on this clone: Other nucleotide sequences from this sample produce the same CDR3. This chain connects TRBV5-1 to TRBJ1-1, with D possibly TRBD1 on 5 matching bases. This CDR3 region has 13 residues. Trimming took off 0 bases at V and 5 bases at J, with 8 bases between the two ends. CDR1 is SGHRS, CDR2 YFSETQ, per germline. The CDR3 DNA follows: TGCGCCAGCAGCTTGGACGGGGGAACTGAAGCTTTCTTT. Translating it yields CASSLDGGTEAFF.

In this sample, this clone turned up once. CDR3: CASSPDYNEQYF. Here the CDR3 DNA reads TGTGCCAGCTCACCGGACTATAACGAGCAGTACTTC. The chain joins TRBV18 to TRBJ2-7; tentative D call: TRBD2 (6 bases). This CDR3 has 12 residues. CDR1 KGHSH and CDR2 LQKENI come from the germline V gene. Trimming stripped 3 bases from V and 5 bases from J, with 8 bases between. Together with reference TRBV18 and TRBJ2-7, the CDR3 gives the full variable domain: NAGVMQNPRHLVRRRGQEARLRCSPMKGHSHVYWYRQLPEEGLKFMVYLQKENIIDESGMPKERFSAEFPKEGPSILRIQQVVRGDSAAYFCASSPDYNEQYFGPGTRLTVT.

The gene calls are TRBV2 and TRBJ2-7, with a possible D match to TRBD2 (5 bases). Trimming removed 5 bases at V and 0 bases at J, with 11 bases between. The CDR3 has 14 residues. Germline V lookup: CDR1 SNHLY, CDR2 FYNNEI. The CDR3 is CASSRTVDSYEQYF. CDR3 in DNA: TGTGCCAGCAGTCGGACTGTTGACTCCTACGAGCAGTACTTC. Filled out from reference TRBV2 and TRBJ2-7, the complete variable domain reads EPEVTQTPSHQVTQMGQEVILRCVPISNHLYFYWYRQILGQKVEFLVSFYNNEISEKSEIFDDQFSVERPDGSNFTLKIRSTKLEDSAMYFCASSRTVDSYEQYFGPGTRLTVT.

The chain has TRBV27 and TRBJ2-6, with 7 bases lining up with TRBD1. The V gene's germline CDR1 is MNHEY and CDR2 SMNVEV (reference sequence). The CDR3 totals 17 residues. The junction had 11 bases not matched to a gene; V was cut back by 5 bases and J by 4 bases. In DNA form, the CDR3 reads TGTGCCAGCAGTCTAGAACACAGGGGTACAGGGGCCAACGTCCTGACTTTC. Residues: CASSLEHRGTGANVLTF.

This chain links TRBV7-2 with TRBJ2-3; D gene uncertain. CDR3 length: 13 amino acids. Germline loops: CDR1 SGHTA, CDR2 FQGNSA. Between the trimmed V and J ends, which lost 2 bases and 5 bases, there was a span of 8 bases. CDR3 in amino acids: CASSLISGDTQYF. Written as DNA, the CDR3 is TGTGCCAGCAGCTTAATTTCGGGAGATACGCAGTATTTT.

This chain joins TRBV5-6 and TRBJ2-1; TRBD1 is a possible D gene (6 bases). Germline V gene lookup returns CDR1 SGHDT and CDR2 YYEEEE. Between the trimmed V and J ends, which lost 1 base and 6 bases, there was a span of 20 bases. CDR3 length: 17 residues. DNA for the CDR3: TGTGCCAGCAGCTTGATGCAAGGGGGTCTTATCGGCAATGAGCAGTTCTTC. As protein: CASSLMQGGLIGNEQFF.

The J gene is TRBJ2-1, the V gene TRBV7-2; 7 positions match TRBD1. Germline V CDR1 and CDR2: SGHTA, FQGNSA. The CDR3 extends over 14 amino acids. J lost 9 bases, V lost 5 bases, and 10 bases had no gene match. This CDR3 is CASSLPRQGTEQFF. CDR3 DNA sequence: TGTGCCAGCAGCCTCCCCCGACAGGGAACTGAGCAGTTCTTC.

This clone appeared a single time. The rearrangement uses TRBV20-1 and TRBJ2-1; D is uncertain. V lost 6 bases to trimming and J lost 4 bases, with 4 bases between them. From germline, CDR1 is DFQATT and CDR2 SNEGSKA (reference sequence). The CDR3 sequence is 10 residues long. The CDR3 loop reads CSAQYNEQFF. Written as DNA, the CDR3 is TGCAGTGCCCAGTACAATGAGCAGTTCTTC.

The chain recombines TRBV7-9 with TRBJ1-5; unclear D gene. The germline V gene has CDR1 SEHNR and CDR2 FQNEAQ (reference sequence). Trimming left V 3 bases short and J 7 bases short, with 7 bases between. This CDR3 comprises 12 residues. CDR3 residues: CASSFWEQPQHF. The DNA of the CDR3 is TGTGCCAGCAGCTTTTGGGAGCAGCCCCAGCATTTT.

The J gene is TRBJ1-5, the V gene TRBV3-1 (or the pseudogene TRBV3-2); no clear D. This CDR3 region has 14 residues. CDR1 LGHDT and CDR2 YNNKEL come from the germline V gene (reference sequence). V gave up 4 bases and J gave up 0 bases, with 7 bases separating them. The CDR3 reads CASSPADSNQPQHF. CDR3 DNA: TGTGCCAGCAGCCCCGCAGATAGCAATCAGCCCCAGCATTTT.

This rearrangement joins TRBV5-1 to TRBJ2-5, with a weak D call TRBD1 (6 bases). The CDR3 spans 14 residues. Looked up from germline, CDR1 is SGHRS and CDR2 is YFSETQ. The germline V and J ends were trimmed by 4 bases and 4 bases, with 14 bases remaining between them. This CDR3 is CASSPRGGAETQYF. Here the CDR3 DNA reads TGCGCCAGCAGCCCAAGAGGGGGAGCAGAGACCCAGTACTTC. The complete variable domain, with remaining parts taken from reference TRBV5-1 and TRBJ2-5, reads KAGVTQTPRYLIKTRGQQVTLSCSPISGHRSVSWYQQTPGQGLQFLFEYFSETQRNKGNFPGRFSGRQFSNSRSEMNVSTLELGDSALYLCASSPRGGAETQYFGPGTRLLVL.

The rearrangement links TRBV7-2 to TRBJ2-2; D perhaps matches TRBD2 (6 bases). Trimming stripped 1 base from V and 6 bases from J, with 12 bases between. Germline assignment: CDR1 SGHTA and CDR2 FQGNSA. This CDR3 region has 15 residues. CDR3 amino acids: CASSLEWTTPGELFF. CDR3 in DNA: TGTGCCAGCAGCTTAGAGTGGACTACCCCCGGGGAGCTGTTTTTT.

This clone has only one observation. CDR3 nucleotides: TGTGCCAGCGGCCAGGGCATGGAGGAGACCCAGTACTTC. Its translation is CASGQGMEETQYF. V is TRBV5-4 and J is TRBJ2-5, with TRBD1 as a possible D gene (5 bases). V was pared by 7 bases and J by 5 bases, with 15 bases between. Germline V gene sequence: CDR1 SGHNT, CDR2 YYREEE (reference sequence). CDR3 size: 13 residues.